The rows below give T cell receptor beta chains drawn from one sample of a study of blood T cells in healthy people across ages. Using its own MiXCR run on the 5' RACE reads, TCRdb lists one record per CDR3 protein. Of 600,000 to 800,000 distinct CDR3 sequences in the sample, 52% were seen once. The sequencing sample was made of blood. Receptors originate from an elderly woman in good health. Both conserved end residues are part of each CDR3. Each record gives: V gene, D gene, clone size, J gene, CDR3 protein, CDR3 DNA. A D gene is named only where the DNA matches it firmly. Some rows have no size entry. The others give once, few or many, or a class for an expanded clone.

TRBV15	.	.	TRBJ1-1	CATSWTDYGNTEAFF	TGTGCCACCAGCTGGACGGATTATGGGAACACTGAAGCTTTCTTT
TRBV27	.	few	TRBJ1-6	CASSSFPWKGASPLHF	TGTGCCAGCAGTTCATTCCCCTGGAAGGGAGCATCACCCCTCCACTTT
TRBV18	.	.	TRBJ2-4	CASSPRHDGIQYF	TGTGCCAGCTCACCACGACATGATGGTATTCAGTACTTC
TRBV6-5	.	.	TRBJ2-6	CASSYSVVSGANVLTF	TGTGCCAGCAGTTACTCCGTAGTCTCTGGGGCCAACGTCCTGACTTTC
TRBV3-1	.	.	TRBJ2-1	CASSQDRTVGRNEQFF	TGTGCCAGCAGCCAAGATCGGACGGTCGGTAGGAATGAGCAGTTCTTC
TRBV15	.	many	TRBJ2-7	CATSRDKAFDGGHYEQYF	TGTGCCACCAGCAGAGATAAAGCCTTTGATGGGGGGCACTACGAGCAGTACTTC
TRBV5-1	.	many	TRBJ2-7	CASSLEASTYSYEQYF	TGCGCCAGCAGCTTGGAGGCTAGCACCTACTCCTACGAGCAGTACTTC
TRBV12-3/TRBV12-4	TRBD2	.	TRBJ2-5	CASSYSGRPYNEQYF	TGTGCCAGCAGCTATAGCGGGAGGCCCTACAATGAGCAGTACTTC
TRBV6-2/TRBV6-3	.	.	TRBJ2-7	CASSPRRRNTYEQYF	TGTGCCAGCAGTCCCCGACGGAGAAACACGTACGAGCAGTACTTC
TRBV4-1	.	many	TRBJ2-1	CASSLGTWGNNEQFF	TGCGCCAGCAGCCTCGGGACCTGGGGGAACAATGAGCAGTTCTTC
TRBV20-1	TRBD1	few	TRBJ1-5	CSARERWGRGLRDQPQHF	TGCAGTGCTAGAGAAAGATGGGGCAGGGGGCTTAGGGATCAGCCCCAGCATTTT
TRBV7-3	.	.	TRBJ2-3	CASSPTAGIDTQYF	TGTGCCAGCAGCCCCACCGCAGGGATAGATACGCAGTATTTT
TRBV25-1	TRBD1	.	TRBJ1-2	CASRTGGNGYTF	TGTGCCAGCAGGACAGGGGGCAATGGCTACACCTTC
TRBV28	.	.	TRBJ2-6	CASSFRHSGANVLTF	TGTGCCAGCAGTTTTCGGCACTCTGGGGCCAACGTCCTGACTTTC
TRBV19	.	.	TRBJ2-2	CASSPQVSSNTGELFF	TGTGCCAGTAGCCCACAGGTTTCCTCGAACACCGGGGAGCTGTTTTTT
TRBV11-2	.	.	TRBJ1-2	CASSLDRQNGYTF	TGTGCCAGCAGCTTAGATCGACAGAATGGCTACACCTTC
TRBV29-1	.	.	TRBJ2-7	CSVEGYREDEQYF	TGCAGCGTTGAAGGCTACAGGGAAGACGAGCAGTACTTC
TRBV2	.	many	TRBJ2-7	CASSAEQKGSYEQYF	TGTGCCAGCAGCGCGGAGCAGAAAGGGTCCTACGAGCAGTACTTC
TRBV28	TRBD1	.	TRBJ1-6	CASTRPGQGNSPLHF	TGTGCCAGCACTCGACCCGGACAGGGGAATTCACCCCTCCACTTT
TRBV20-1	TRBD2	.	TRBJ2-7	CSARVSTGLAGGHSSYEQYF	TGCAGTGCTAGAGTTTCGACCGGACTAGCGGGGGGCCACAGCTCCTACGAGCAGTACTTC
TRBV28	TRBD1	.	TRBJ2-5	CASSPTGTGRNEQYF	TGTGCCAGCAGTCCAACAGGGACAGGAAGGAATGAGCAGTACTTC
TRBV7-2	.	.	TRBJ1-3	CASSFFPGSPGNTIYF	TGTGCCAGCAGCTTCTTTCCGGGGAGTCCTGGAAACACCATATATTTT
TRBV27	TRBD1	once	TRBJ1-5	CASSLYGTGRAQPQHF	TGTGCCAGCAGTTTATACGGGACAGGGAGGGCTCAGCCCCAGCATTTT
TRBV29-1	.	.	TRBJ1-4	CSVERTSVAFF	TGCAGCGTTGAAAGGACGTCAGTGGCGTTTTTT
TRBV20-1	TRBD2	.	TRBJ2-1	CSARRGDSYNEQFF	TGCAGTGCTAGGCGGGGGGACTCTTACAATGAGCAGTTCTTC
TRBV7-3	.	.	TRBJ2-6	CASSQTGDGANVLTF	TGTGCCAGCAGCCAAACAGGAGACGGGGCCAACGTCCTGACTTTC
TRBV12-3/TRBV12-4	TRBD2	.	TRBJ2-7	CASSRTSGENEQYF	TGTGCCAGCAGTAGGACTAGCGGGGAAAACGAGCAGTACTTC
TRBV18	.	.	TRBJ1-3	CASSPGTGNTIYF	TGTGCCAGCTCACCGGGAACTGGAAACACCATATATTTT
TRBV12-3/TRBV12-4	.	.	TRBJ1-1	CASSITWEGNGAFF	TGTGCCAGCAGTATTACATGGGAGGGTAATGGGGCTTTCTTT
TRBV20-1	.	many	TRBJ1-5	CSAKSPGRRVFNQPQHF	TGCAGTGCCAAGTCCCCAGGGCGACGTGTCTTCAATCAGCCCCAGCATTTT
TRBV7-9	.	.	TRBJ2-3	CASSYGTYTDTQYF	TGTGCCAGCAGCTACGGGACCTACACAGATACGCAGTATTTT
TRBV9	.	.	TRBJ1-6	CASSPGSFNSPLHF	TGTGCCAGCAGCCCAGGGTCTTTTAATTCACCCCTCCACTTT
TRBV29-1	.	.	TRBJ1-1	CSVHGETEAFF	TGCAGCGTGCATGGAGAGACTGAAGCTTTCTTT
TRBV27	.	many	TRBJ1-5	CASSFREYQPQHF	TGTGCCAGCAGTTTCCGGGAGTATCAGCCCCAGCATTTT
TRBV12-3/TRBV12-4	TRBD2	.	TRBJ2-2	CASSFETSGTRRHGELFF	TGTGCCAGCAGTTTTGAGACTAGCGGGACCCGACGGCACGGGGAGCTGTTTTTT
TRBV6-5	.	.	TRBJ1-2	CASSYGVGYGYTF	TGTGCCAGCAGTTACGGAGTCGGCTATGGCTACACCTTC
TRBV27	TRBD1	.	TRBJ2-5	CASSLRFPTGRARCWYF	TGTGCCAGCAGTTTACGTTTTCCGACAGGGCGAGCCCGCTGTTGGTACTTC
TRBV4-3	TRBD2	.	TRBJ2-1	CASSRLLAGDLNEQFF	TGCGCCAGCAGCCGATTACTAGCGGGGGACCTAAATGAGCAGTTCTTC
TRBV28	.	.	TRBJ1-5	CASSLGGGRVQPQHF	TGTGCCAGCAGTCTGGGGGGGGGCCGAGTTCAGCCCCAGCATTTT
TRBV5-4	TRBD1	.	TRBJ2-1	CASSPHGTGHYNEQFF	TGTGCCAGCAGCCCTCACGGGACAGGCCACTACAATGAGCAGTTCTTC
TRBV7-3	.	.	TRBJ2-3	CASSLIGKSTDTQYF	TGTGCCAGCAGCTTAATAGGGAAAAGCACAGATACGCAGTATTTT
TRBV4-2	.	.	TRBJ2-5	CASSHDRSGETQYF	TGTGCCAGCAGCCACGACAGGTCAGGGGAGACCCAGTACTTC
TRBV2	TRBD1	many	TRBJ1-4	CASGGTATNEKLFF	TGTGCCAGCGGGGGGACAGCAACTAATGAAAAACTGTTTTTT
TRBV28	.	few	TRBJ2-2	CASSLTRGFGNTGELFF	TGTGCCAGCAGTTTAACGAGGGGATTTGGGAACACCGGGGAGCTGTTTTTT
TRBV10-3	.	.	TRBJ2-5	CAISPGEETQYF	TGTGCCATCAGCCCGGGAGAAGAGACCCAGTACTTC
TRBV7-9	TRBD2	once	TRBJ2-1	CASSLPGGHEQFF	TGTGCCAGCAGCCTCCCGGGGGGACATGAGCAGTTCTTC
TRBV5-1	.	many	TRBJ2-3	CASSLSPTSTDTQYF	TGCGCCAGCAGCTTATCCCCCACTAGCACAGATACGCAGTATTTT
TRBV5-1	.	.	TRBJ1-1	CASSPTAWAVNTEAFF	TGCGCCAGCAGCCCGACGGCCTGGGCAGTGAACACTGAAGCTTTCTTT
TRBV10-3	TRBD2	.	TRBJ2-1	CATNPGLAGNEQFF	TGTGCCACCAACCCGGGACTAGCGGGCAATGAGCAGTTCTTC
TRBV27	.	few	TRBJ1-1	CASRPTAGWDTEAFF	TGTGCCAGCAGGCCAACCGCAGGGTGGGACACTGAAGCTTTCTTT